This TCR beta chain was identified in a study of T cell responses to AZD1222 COVID-19 vaccine. Germline CDR1 reads SGHTA; CDR2 reads FQGTGA. The CDR3 has 17 residues. Trimming removed 2 bases from V and 1 base from J; junction bases left unmatched: 6. Clones were read by immunoSEQ multiplex PCR, and TCRdb kept only the in-frame ones, dropping some. The top ten clones hold over 7.5% of a sample with about 120,000 clones, around 88% of them seen once. Study results and caveats: Sampled repertoires all dated from after the peak T cell response. Variant regions that are unmutated are reportedly the target of nearly half of spike-specific TCRs.

Remarks on this clone: The antigen is undetermined.

The sequences come from peripheral blood, collected on day 0 of AZD1222 vaccination. The source is an adult in good health. This chain links TRBV7-3 with TRBJ2-2, with 8 bases aligning to TRBD2. DNA for the CDR3: TGTGCCAGCAGCTTAGTCCCCGGGGGGGGGAACACCGGGGAGCTGTTTTTT. This sequence encodes CASSLVPGGGNTGELFF.